Each of the 16 T cell receptor beta chains below was sequenced from the same sample in a study of OX40 agonist ivuxolimab in advanced cancers. Here immunoSEQ multiplex PCR was the method, and the copy in TCRdb shows in-frame clones only, minus some. The data hold under 140,000 clones, with 89% observed a single time. The sample in question was CD4+ or CD8+ T cells sorted from blood, obtained in a trial of the OX40 agonist ivuxolimab. The receptors come from an adult with an advanced solid tumor such as melanoma, head and neck, liver or kidney cancer.

The genes are TRBV5-5 and TRBJ2-1; TRBD2 matches at 7 bases. V was clipped by 0 bases and J by 4 bases; unmatched bases: 4. The CDR3 contains 15 residues. Germline CDR1 and CDR2: SGHKS and YYEKEE (reference sequence). The chain's CDR3 is CASSLGGREYNEQFF. CDR3 DNA: TGTGCCAGCAGCTTGGGCGGGAGAGAATACAATGAGCAGTTCTTC. Looking up the rest from reference TRBV5-5 and TRBJ2-1 gives the full variable domain: DAGVTQSPTHLIKTRGQQVTLRCSPISGHKSVSWYQQVLGQGPQFIFQYYEKEERGRGNFPDRFSARQFPNYSSELNVNALLLGDSALYLCASSLGGREYNEQFFGPGTRLTVL.

As DNA, the CDR3 is TGTGCCAGCAGCTTGTGGGGGCGGGAGACCCAGTACTTC. Translation gives CASSLWGRETQYF. The V and J genes are TRBV5-4 and TRBJ2-5; D is perhaps TRBD1 (6 bases). CDR1 and CDR2 from the germline V gene are SGHNT and YYREEE (reference sequence). This CDR3 has 13 residues. V was clipped by 1 base and J by 5 bases, with 9 bases between them.

The V and J genes are TRBV7-2 and TRBJ1-4; TRBD1 agrees at 10 bases. Germline-derived CDR1 and CDR2 are SGHTA and FQGNSA. The CDR3 runs to 18 residues. J gave up 6 bases and V 3 bases, and 13 bases lay outside the gene matches. CDR3 coding DNA: TGTGCCAGCAGCTTCACGGGACAGGGGTTTTTCGAGGATGAAAAACTGTTTTTT. Translating gives CASSFTGQGFFEDEKLFF.

V is TRBV5-1 and J is TRBJ2-1; 13 bases match TRBD2. This CDR3 contains 19 residues. Germline V lookup: CDR1 SGHRS, CDR2 YFSETQ. V lost 3 bases, J lost 4 bases, and 13 bases stayed unmatched. CDR3: CASSYKTSGGSTPYNEQFF. CDR3 in DNA: TGCGCCAGCAGCTACAAGACTAGCGGGGGGTCCACACCGTACAATGAGCAGTTCTTC.

This clone has only one observation. J is TRBJ2-1 and V is TRBV5-4, with 8 bases that match TRBD1. With 4 bases clipped from V and 2 bases from J, the junction kept 8 bases outside the gene matches. The CDR3 is made up of 16 amino acids. Germline-derived CDR1 and CDR2 are SGHNT and YYREEE (reference sequence). The CDR3 reads CASSTPGTGPYNEQFF. In DNA form, the CDR3 reads TGTGCCAGCAGCACACCCGGGACAGGACCCTACAATGAGCAGTTCTTC. The full variable domain, rest sourced from reference TRBV5-4 and TRBJ2-1, is ETGVTQSPTHLIKTRGQQVTLRCSSQSGHNTVSWYQQALGQGPQFIFQYYREEENGRGNFPPRFSGLQFPNYSSELNVNALELDDSALYLCASSTPGTGPYNEQFFGPGTRLTVL.

The rearrangement uses TRBV5-1 and TRBJ1-3; 9 bases match TRBD1. Germline CDR1 is SGHRS and CDR2 is YFSETQ. Trimming at V came to 4 bases and at J to 0 bases, leaving 5 bases not matched to a gene. This CDR3 is 16 amino acids long. This CDR3 is CASSLGQGSSGNTIYF. DNA of the CDR3: TGCGCCAGCAGCCTGGGACAGGGAAGCTCTGGAAACACCATATATTTT.

The chain recombines TRBV30 with TRBJ1-3; D uncertain. Deletions cut 2 bases from V and 5 bases from J, with 10 bases between. The CDR3 length is 13 residues. Germline V gives CDR1 GTSNPN, CDR2 SVGIG (reference sequence). The CDR3 reads CAWSRVERNTIYF. CDR3 DNA: TGTGCCTGGAGTCGGGTCGAACGAAACACCATATATTTT.

This chain connects TRBV19 to TRBJ1-1; TRBD1 aligns across 7 bases. In germline, CDR1 is LNHDA, CDR2 SQIVND (reference sequence). With V trimmed by 3 bases and J by 1 base, 5 bases remained unmatched. The CDR3 spans 15 residues. The CDR3 DNA follows: TGTGCCAGTAGTATTACAGGGGCCAAGAACACTGAAGCTTTCTTT. It codes for CASSITGAKNTEAFF.

The chain uses TRBV9 and TRBJ2-1; TRBD2 aligns across 13 bases. Losses at the gene ends were 5 bases for V and 6 bases for J; bases not matched to a gene: 5. The germline gives CDR1 SGDLS, CDR2 YYNGEE. This CDR3 comprises 15 residues. The CDR3 sequence is CASSLGLAGSNEQFF. The CDR3 DNA sequence: TGTGCCAGCAGTTTGGGACTAGCGGGGTCCAATGAGCAGTTCTTC.

This chain links TRBV6-5 with TRBJ1-1; no clear D gene. The V end lost 6 bases, the J end lost 4 bases, and 12 bases lay between the germline ends. Germline lookup yields CDR1 MNHEY and CDR2 SVGAGI. This CDR3 is built from 13 residues. CDR3 coding DNA: TGTGCCAGCAGCTGGGCCCCGACCACTGAAGCTTTCTTT. Translation: CASSWAPTTEAFF.

The V gene is TRBV27, the J gene TRBJ2-1; D is unresolved. V was cut by 4 bases and J by 11 bases, with 9 bases left in between. The CDR3 spans 11 residues. Germline V gene sequence: CDR1 MNHEY, CDR2 SMNVEV (reference sequence). The CDR3 is CASSSRSKQFF. As DNA, the CDR3 is TGTGCCAGCAGTTCCCGCTCGAAGCAGTTCTTC.

J is TRBJ1-1 and V is TRBV13, with D unclear. CDR1 is PRHDT, CDR2 FYEKMQ, per germline (reference sequence). V gave up 1 base and J gave up 1 base, with 13 bases separating them. The length of the CDR3 is 16 residues. In DNA form, the CDR3 reads TGTGCCAGCAGCTTAGACCCGGGTTGGGGGAACACTGAAGCTTTCTTT. Amino acid sequence: CASSLDPGWGNTEAFF.

This rearrangement joins TRBV7-2 to TRBJ1-5, with TRBD1 matching 7 bases. Germline CDR1 is SGHTA and CDR2 is FQGNSA. V shed 5 bases and J 2 bases; nucleotides not matched to a gene: 6. This CDR3 has 15 amino acids. The CDR3 sequence is CASSRQGFGNQPQHF. The CDR3 nucleotides read TGTGCCAGCAGCAGACAGGGTTTCGGCAATCAGCCCCAGCATTTT.

The chain joins TRBV30 to TRBJ2-6, with TRBD1 matching 10 bases. Germline trimming cut 4 bases from V and 2 bases from J; bases unmatched to any gene: 8. This CDR3 contains 17 residues. Germline V gene data show CDR1 as GTSNPN and CDR2 as SVGIG (reference sequence). CDR3 bases: TGTGCCTGGATCCCGGGACAGGGGCGCCCTGGGGCCAACGTCCTGACTTTC. Amino acids: CAWIPGQGRPGANVLTF.

The V and J genes are TRBV7-2 and TRBJ2-2; 7 bases fit TRBD1. This CDR3 region has 14 residues. V shed 5 bases, J shed 1 base, and the junction held 1 base outside the gene matches. Per germline, CDR1 SGHTA and CDR2 FQGNSA. For the CDR3, the DNA is TGTGCCAGCAGCCGGACAGGGAACACCGGGGAGCTGTTTTTT. Translated: CASSRTGNTGELFF.

This clone was observed once. The CDR3 sequence is CASSWTDRTEAFF. The CDR3 DNA is TGCGCCAGCAGCTGGACGGATCGGACTGAAGCTTTCTTT. This sequence joins TRBV4-3 and TRBJ1-1; D unclear. The germline V gene encodes CDR1 LGHNA and CDR2 YSLEER. Between the trimmed V and J ends, which lost 5 bases and 5 bases, there was a span of 12 bases. The CDR3 is 13 residues long.